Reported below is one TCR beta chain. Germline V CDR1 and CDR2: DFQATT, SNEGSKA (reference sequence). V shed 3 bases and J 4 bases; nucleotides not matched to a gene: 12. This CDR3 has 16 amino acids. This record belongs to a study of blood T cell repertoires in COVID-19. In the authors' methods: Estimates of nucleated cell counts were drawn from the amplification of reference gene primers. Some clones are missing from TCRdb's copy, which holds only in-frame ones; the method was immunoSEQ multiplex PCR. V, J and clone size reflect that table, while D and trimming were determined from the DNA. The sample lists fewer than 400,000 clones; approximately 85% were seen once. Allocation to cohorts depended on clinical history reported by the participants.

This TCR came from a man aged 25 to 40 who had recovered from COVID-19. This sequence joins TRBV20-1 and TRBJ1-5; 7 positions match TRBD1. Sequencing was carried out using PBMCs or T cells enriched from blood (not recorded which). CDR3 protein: CSASPLQRDRNQPQHF. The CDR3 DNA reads TGCAGTGCTAGTCCACTTCAACGGGACAGAAATCAGCCCCAGCATTTT.